A selection of T cell receptor beta chains follows, all from one sample in a study of blood T cell repertoires in COVID-19. The data were produced by immunoSEQ multiplex PCR, yet TCRdb's version contains in-frame clones alone and is incomplete. The data show fewer than 250,000 clones, about 86% seen once. The sample comprised peripheral blood. The receptors were sampled from a woman in her seventies with acute or convalescent COVID-19. The conserved cysteine and the conserved F or W are not part of the CDR3 here. Each record gives: V gene, J gene, CDR3 protein.

TRBV7-6	TRBJ2-7	ASSPGGRTLTYEQY
TRBV7-9	TRBJ2-2	ASSPPRGLVTGELF
TRBV11-2	TRBJ2-7	ASSFGVAGTSGSYEQY
TRBV5-1	TRBJ2-3	ASSLGTSGGND
TRBV12-5	TRBJ2-1	ASRGGRRYEQF
TRBV6-2/TRBV6-3	TRBJ2-7	ASSQGLAGDLAEQY
TRBV6-1	TRBJ2-5	ASSESGTSGGARETQY
TRBV6-5	TRBJ1-1	ASSPGQNTEAF
TRBV2	TRBJ1-1	ASRGGPSEAF
TRBV7-6	TRBJ1-5	ASSLTTPGQSNQPQH
TRBV18	TRBJ2-1	ASSSGGRPNEQF
TRBV7-2	TRBJ2-4	ASSLDNRGRGAKNIQY
TRBV19	TRBJ2-1	ASSLLAGPRYNEQF
TRBV20-1	TRBJ1-1	SARVSEAF
TRBV3-1/TRBV3-2	TRBJ2-1	ASSQISGGGFEQF
TRBV4-3	TRBJ1-5	ASSQVAGAKGQPQH
TRBV5-1	TRBJ1-4	ASSLYWSTNEKLF
TRBV3-1/TRBV3-2	TRBJ2-1	ASSQDWGVAGVQF